The 21 T cell receptor beta chains presented below share a single source sample, sequenced in a study of cytomegalovirus exposure and HLA in healthy donors. PCR used 60 Vbeta primers and 13 Jbeta primers. Sequencing used immunoSEQ multiplex PCR; TCRdb keeps in-frame clones, though not all of them. This sample has 140,000 to 150,000 clones; under 90% occur once, and the top ten carry around 4.4%. Specimen: PBMCs. The receptors stem from a man aged 35-49 years in good health and CMV-seronegative.

This rearrangement joins TRBV15 to TRBJ1-2, with D perhaps TRBD1 (5 bases). Trimming removed 4 bases at V and 6 bases at J, with 12 bases between. This CDR3 spans 13 amino acids. CDR1 and CDR2 (germline): LNHNV, YYDKDF (reference sequence). The CDR3 coding sequence is TGTGCCACCAGCACCAGAGGAGGGGATGGCTACACCTTC. Encoded protein: CATSTRGGDGYTF.

This rearrangement joins TRBV2 to TRBJ1-4; TRBD1 might be the D (6 bases). This CDR3 has 15 amino acids. V lost 4 bases and J lost 5, with 14 bases in between. CDR1 and CDR2 from the germline V gene are SNHLY and FYNNEI. The CDR3 DNA reads TGTGCCAGCAGTGCAGAGGGGGGGCGGAATGAAAAACTGTTTTTT. This translates into CASSAEGGRNEKLFF.

The chain uses TRBV29-1 and TRBJ1-2; D is undetermined. The CDR3 is made up of 12 amino acids. V gave up 4 bases and J gave up 4 bases, with 10 bases separating them. In germline, CDR1 is SQVTM, CDR2 ANQGSEA. The CDR3 sequence is CSVGQISYGYTF. Here the CDR3 DNA reads TGCAGCGTTGGCCAGATATCCTATGGCTACACCTTC. The full variable domain, in which reference TRBV29-1 and TRBJ1-2 provide the parts outside the CDR3, is SAVISQKPSRDICQRGTSLTIQCQVDSQVTMMFWYRQQPGQSLTLIATANQGSEATYESGFVIDKFPISRPNLTFSTLTVSNMSPEDSSIYLCSVGQISYGYTFGSGTRLTVV.

With respect to this clone: The CDR3 ends on some other residue instead of the conserved phenylalanine or tryptophan, so this is likely a read error. This chain joins TRBV5-1 and TRBJ1-1; a possible D gene is TRBD1 (5 bases). Germline V gene data show CDR1 as SGHRS and CDR2 as YFSETQ. The CDR3 has 15 amino acids. Trimming left V 0 bases short and J 4 bases short, with 13 bases between. The CDR3, as DNA: TGCGCCAGCAGCTTGGCCCCGGGGGTGGTCACTGAAGCTTTCGTT. Translation gives CASSLAPGVVTEAFV.

The J gene is TRBJ1-2, the V gene TRBV7-8, with D possibly matching TRBD1 (5 bases). The ends were cut back, 4 bases at V and 4 bases at J, with 13 bases in the middle. Germline assignment: CDR1 SGHVS and CDR2 FQNEAQ. The CDR3 has 14 residues. The CDR3 coding sequence is TGTGCCAGCAGCTCGAAGACAGAAGTCTATGGCTACACCTTC. The encoded protein is CASSSKTEVYGYTF.

This chain joins TRBV25-1 and TRBJ2-3, with D tentatively TRBD2 (6 bases). This CDR3 contains 16 residues. Germline-derived CDR1 and CDR2 are MGHDK and SYGVNS. Between the trimmed V and J ends, which lost 2 bases and 2 bases, there was a span of 14 bases. The CDR3: CASSEGGFKATDTQYF. The DNA of the CDR3 is TGTGCCAGCAGTGAAGGAGGGTTTAAAGCCACAGATACGCAGTATTTT.

CDR3 in amino acids: CASLRRGITGELFF. CDR3 sequence (DNA): TGTGCCAGCTTAAGGCGGGGGATCACCGGGGAGCTGTTTTTT. V gene TRBV2 combines with J gene TRBJ2-2, with TRBD2 matching 7 bases. The V gene's germline CDR1 is SNHLY and CDR2 FYNNEI. The trim removed 8 bases at V and 4 bases at J, leaving 7 bases unmatched. The length of the CDR3 is 14 residues.

J is TRBJ2-7 and V is TRBV19; TRBD1 might be the D (5 bases). The V gene lost 0 bases and the J gene lost 6 bases, with 15 bases spanning the gap. CDR1 is LNHDA, CDR2 SQIVND, per germline (reference sequence). The length of the CDR3 is 15 residues. The CDR3 here is CASSIDIRVSREQYF. CDR3 nucleotides: TGTGCCAGTAGTATAGATATCAGGGTTAGTCGCGAGCAGTACTTC. Filled out from reference TRBV19 and TRBJ2-7, the complete variable domain reads DGGITQSPKYLFRKEGQNVTLSCEQNLNHDAMYWYRQDPGQGLRLIYYSQIVNDFQKGDIAEGYSVSREKKESFPLTVTSAQKNPTAFYLCASSIDIRVSREQYFGPGTRLTVT.

This clone was found once. The CDR3 sequence: CASSFRTLEAQETQYF. CDR3 bases: TGCGCCAGCTCGTTCCGGACACTCGAGGCCCAAGAGACCCAGTACTTC. The chain joins TRBV5-1 to TRBJ2-5; D possibly corresponds to TRBD1 (5 bases). V gave up 7 bases and J gave up 1 base, with 20 bases separating them. The CDR3 covers 16 residues. In germline, CDR1 is SGHRS, CDR2 YFSETQ.

V and J are TRBV30 and TRBJ2-7; possible D gene TRBD1, 5 bases. This CDR3 is built from 14 residues. The germline V and J ends were trimmed by 4 bases and 0 bases, with 13 bases remaining between them. The V gene's germline CDR1 is GTSNPN and CDR2 SVGIG (reference sequence). The CDR3 DNA reads TGTGCCTGGAAGGAGACAGTCAACTCCTACGAGCAGTACTTC. The encoded protein is CAWKETVNSYEQYF.

The chain carries TRBV7-7 and TRBJ2-5, with 9 bases aligning to TRBD2. Unmatched junction bases numbered 7, after V lost 1 base and J lost 4 bases. The CDR3 is made up of 16 amino acids. CDR1 is SSHAT, CDR2 FNYEAQ, per germline (reference sequence). CDR3 sequence: CASSLVIAGALETQYF. CDR3 DNA: TGTGCCAGCAGCTTAGTCATAGCGGGGGCGTTAGAGACCCAGTACTTC. The entire variable domain, with the rest obtained from reference TRBV7-7 and TRBJ2-5, is as follows: GAGVSQSPRYKVTKRGQDVTLRCDPISSHATLYWYQQALGQGPEFLTYFNYEAQPDKSGLPSDRFSAERPEGSISTLTIQRTEQRDSAMYRCASSLVIAGALETQYFGPGTRLLVL.

This chain connects TRBV15 to TRBJ2-7; D is uncertain. This CDR3 comprises 14 residues. Germline-derived CDR1 and CDR2 are LNHNV and YYDKDF (reference sequence). The V end was cut by 5 bases, the J end by 0 bases, with 11 bases between. The CDR3, as DNA: TGTGCCACCAGCGGTGGCCCAAGCTCCTACGAGCAGTACTTC. This gives the protein CATSGGPSSYEQYF.

The chain employs TRBV5-1 and TRBJ2-7, with TRBD2 matching 7 bases. Germline-derived CDR1 and CDR2 are SGHRS and YFSETQ. Unmatched junction bases numbered 7, after V lost 1 base and J lost 6 bases. There are 14 residues in the CDR3. CDR3 coding DNA: TGCGCCAGCAGCTTGTCCCTCGAGCGGGGCGAGCAGTACTTC. Its protein is CASSLSLERGEQYF.

V usage is TRBV10-1 and J usage is TRBJ1-2; a possible D gene is TRBD1 (5 bases). CDR3 length equals 12 residues. The germline V gene encodes CDR1 WNHNN and CDR2 SYGVQD (reference sequence). V shed 8 bases and J shed 4 bases, with 11 bases lying between them. The CDR3 here is CASGGGIYGYTF. The CDR3 DNA reads TGCGCCAGCGGGGGGGGTATCTATGGCTACACCTTC.

The chain uses TRBV4-1 and TRBJ2-1; 7 bases are a match to TRBD1. CDR3 length: 15 amino acids. V lost 5 bases and J lost 1; bases outside the gene matches: 5. Germline CDR1 is MGHRA and CDR2 is YSYEKL. The CDR3 reads CASSSDRDSYNEQFF. For the CDR3, the DNA is TGCGCCAGCAGCTCCGACAGGGATTCCTACAATGAGCAGTTCTTC.

Worth noting for this clone: Other nucleotide sequences in the sample specify the same CDR3. This sequence joins TRBV4-3 and TRBJ2-6; D unclear. Germline CDR1 is LGHNA and CDR2 is YSLEER. CDR3 size: 18 residues. V lost 0 bases and J 2 bases, leaving 14 bases between the germline ends. CDR3 bases: TGCGCCAGCAGCCAAGATAGTGGAGCCCCGACTGGGGCCAACGTCCTGACTTTC. This gives the protein CASSQDSGAPTGANVLTF.

This clone appeared once. V usage is TRBV9 and J usage is TRBJ2-1; 8 bases align to TRBD1. CDR3 length: 15 residues. From germline, CDR1 is SGDLS and CDR2 YYNGEE. Trimming removed 0 bases from V and 9 bases from J; junction bases left unmatched: 8. The CDR3 reads CASSVERTGSGEQFF. In DNA form, the CDR3 reads TGTGCCAGCAGCGTAGAGAGGACAGGGTCAGGTGAGCAGTTCTTC.

This clone was seen only a few times. J is TRBJ1-5 and V is TRBV19; D is unclear. V was clipped by 3 bases and J by 3 bases, with 15 bases between them. CDR3 size: 16 residues. CDR1 is LNHDA, CDR2 SQIVND, per germline (reference sequence). The CDR3 here is CASSMGLMPLNQPQHF. The CDR3 region has the DNA TGTGCCAGTAGTATGGGCCTTATGCCCCTCAATCAGCCCCAGCATTTT.

The rearrangement joins TRBV4-3 to TRBJ2-7; D is unclear. The germline V gene has CDR1 LGHNA and CDR2 YSLEER. The CDR3 totals 14 residues. Trimming removed 0 bases from V and 2 bases from J, with 8 bases in between. The CDR3 DNA sequence: TGCGCCAGCAGCCAAGACGCCGGTACCTACGAGCAGTACTTC. The encoded protein is CASSQDAGTYEQYF.

The gene calls are TRBV19 and TRBJ1-4; 7 bases match TRBD1. The CDR3 has 13 amino acids. Germline CDR1 and CDR2: LNHDA and SQIVND (reference sequence). Trimming removed 6 bases from V and 8 bases from J; junction bases left unmatched: 6. DNA for the CDR3: TGTGCCAGTAGCCGAGACAGGGCAGAAAAACTGTTTTTT. Its protein is CASSRDRAEKLFF.

This chain links TRBV15 with TRBJ2-1, with 12 bases fitting TRBD2. The CDR3 is 16 residues long. Unmatched junction bases numbered 5, after V lost 5 bases and J lost 3 bases. CDR1 is LNHNV, CDR2 YYDKDF, per germline (reference sequence). This CDR3 reads CATSSRTSGVYNEQFF. CDR3 coding DNA: TGTGCCACCAGCTCACGGACTAGCGGGGTCTACAATGAGCAGTTCTTC. Variable domain in full (rest from reference TRBV15 and TRBJ2-1): DAMVIQNPRYQVTQFGKPVTLSCSQTLNHNVMYWYQQKSSQAPKLLFHYYDKDFNNEADTPDNFQSRRPNTSFCFLDIRSPGLGDTAMYLCATSSRTSGVYNEQFFGPGTRLTVL.